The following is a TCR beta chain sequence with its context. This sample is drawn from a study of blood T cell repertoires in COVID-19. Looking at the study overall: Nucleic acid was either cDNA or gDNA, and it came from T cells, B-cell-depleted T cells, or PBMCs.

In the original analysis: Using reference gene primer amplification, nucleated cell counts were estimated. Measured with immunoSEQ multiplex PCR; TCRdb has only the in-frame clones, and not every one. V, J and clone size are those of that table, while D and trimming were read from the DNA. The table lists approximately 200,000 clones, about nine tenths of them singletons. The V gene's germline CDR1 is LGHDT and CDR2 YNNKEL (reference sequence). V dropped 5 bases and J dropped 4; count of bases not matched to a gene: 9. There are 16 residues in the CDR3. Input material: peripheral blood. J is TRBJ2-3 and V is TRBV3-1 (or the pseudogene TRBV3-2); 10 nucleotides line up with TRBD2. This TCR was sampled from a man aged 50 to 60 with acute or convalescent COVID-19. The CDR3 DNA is TGTGCCAGCAGCTTTCGAGCGGGGGGGCCCTCAGATACGCAGTATTTT. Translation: CASSFRAGGPSDTQYF.